These T cell receptor beta chains were read from a single sample in a study of blood T cell repertoires in COVID-19. Here immunoSEQ multiplex PCR was the method, and the copy in TCRdb shows in-frame clones only, minus some. The repertoire has around 95,000 clones, about 85% of them found once; the top ten carry 10% to 15%. The sequencing sample was made of peripheral blood. The receptors stem from a man aged 45 to 65 with active or convalescent COVID-19. Each CDR3 is given with its conserved first and last residue. The D gene is left open where the match is weak. The size entry is marked missing in some rows and otherwise reads once, few, many or a size class.

clone_size	v_call	d_call	j_call	cdr3_aa	cdr3_nt
.	TRBV2	.	TRBJ1-5	CASSETDRNQPQHF	TGTGCCAGCAGTGAAACCGATCGGAATCAGCCCCAGCATTTT
.	TRBV30	.	TRBJ1-1	CAWTNSMNTEAFF	TGTGCCTGGACGAACAGTATGAACACTGAAGCTTTCTTT
.	TRBV12-3/TRBV12-4	.	TRBJ1-2	CASSLRPDGGYTF	TGTGCCAGCAGTTTACGACCAGACGGGGGCTACACCTTC
.	TRBV25-1	.	TRBJ1-2	CASSEYGQYYGYTF	TGTGCCAGCAGTGAATATGGACAGTACTATGGCTACACCTTC
.	TRBV29-1	TRBD1	TRBJ2-7	CSVEDGTGVGYEQYF	TGCAGCGTTGAAGATGGGACAGGGGTGGGATACGAGCAGTACTTC
.	TRBV27	.	TRBJ2-2	CASSLTYTGELFF	TGTGCCAGCAGTCTAACCTACACCGGGGAGCTGTTTTTT
.	TRBV21-1	.	TRBJ1-6	CASSKAVGALSPLHF	TGTGCCAGCAGCAAAGCAGTCGGAGCTTTATCACCCCTCCACTTT
.	TRBV13	.	TRBJ2-2	CASSSTRLETNTGELFF	TGTGCCAGCAGCTCGACAAGATTAGAGACGAACACCGGGGAGCTGTTTTTT
few	TRBV28	.	TRBJ1-1	CATLTGILTEAFF	TGTGCCACTCTAACAGGGATACTAACTGAAGCTTTCTTT
few	TRBV25-1	TRBD1	TRBJ1-1	CASSPTGFETEAFF	TGTGCCAGCAGTCCGACAGGGTTCGAAACTGAAGCTTTCTTT
.	TRBV2	.	TRBJ2-3	CASSAEPVNTQYF	TGTGCCAGCAGTGCTGAACCGGTAAATACGCAGTATTTT
.	TRBV6-6	TRBD2	TRBJ2-5	CASSYSTSGGRETQYF	TGTGCCAGCAGTTACTCCACTAGCGGGGGTCGGGAGACCCAGTACTTC
.	TRBV6-1	TRBD1	TRBJ2-7	CASSEHTQGASSYEQYF	TGTGCCAGCAGTGAACATACTCAGGGGGCTAGCTCCTACGAGCAGTACTTC
.	TRBV9	.	TRBJ2-1	CASSVTGLPLDEQFF	TGTGCCAGCAGCGTGACGGGACTCCCCCTTGATGAGCAGTTCTTC
.	TRBV27	.	TRBJ1-3	CASSSNRQRSGNTIYF	TGTGCCAGCAGTTCAAACCGACAGCGCTCTGGAAACACCATATATTTT
.	TRBV9	TRBD2	TRBJ2-7	CASSVDDQASGTSSYEQYF	TGTGCCAGCAGCGTAGATGATCAGGCTAGCGGAACGAGCTCCTACGAGCAGTACTTC
once	TRBV7-6	TRBD1	TRBJ2-4	CASSLESTGDSNIQYF	TGTGCCAGCAGCTTAGAATCGACAGGGGACTCAAACATTCAGTACTTC
.	TRBV4-2	.	TRBJ1-4	CASSQEARFTTNEKLFF	TGTGCCAGCAGCCAGGAGGCAAGATTCACAACTAATGAAAAACTGTTTTTT
once	TRBV7-9	TRBD1	TRBJ2-7	CASSLGQGRYEQYF	TGTGCCAGCAGCTTAGGACAGGGTAGATACGAGCAGTACTTC
.	TRBV5-1	TRBD2	TRBJ2-1	CASSLGLAGGLEVQFF	TGCGCCAGCAGCTTAGGACTAGCGGGAGGGCTTGAGGTGCAGTTCTTC
.	TRBV24-1	.	TRBJ2-5	CATSEDWEETQYF	TGTGCCACCAGTGAAGACTGGGAAGAGACCCAGTACTTC
.	TRBV20-1	.	TRBJ2-5	CSARAEETQYF	TGCAGTGCCAGAGCGGAAGAGACCCAGTACTTC
.	TRBV2	.	TRBJ2-4	CASSLQGGGNIQYF	TGTGCCAGCAGTCTCCAAGGGGGGGGAAACATTCAGTACTTC
.	TRBV19	TRBD1	TRBJ1-1	CASSIWDSRAFF	TGTGCCAGTAGTATATGGGACAGTCGAGCTTTCTTT
.	TRBV16	TRBD1	TRBJ2-1	CASSQRQGENEQFF	TGTGCCAGCAGCCAGAGACAGGGAGAGAATGAGCAGTTCTTC
few	TRBV29-1	.	TRBJ1-2	CSVGNLDTSYGYTF	TGCAGCGTTGGTAATTTGGACACCTCCTATGGCTACACCTTC
.	TRBV24-1	.	TRBJ1-4	CATSGGPGEKLFF	TGTGCCACCAGTGGGGGTCCAGGGGAAAAACTGTTTTTT
.	TRBV4-1	.	TRBJ2-3	CASSPDTTGTYSDTQYF	TGCGCCAGCAGCCCGGATACCACAGGGACCTATTCAGATACGCAGTATTTT
.	TRBV11-2	TRBD2	TRBJ2-7	CASSLRRLAGVLSYEQYF	TGTGCCAGCAGCTTACGTAGACTAGCGGGTGTCCTCTCCTACGAGCAGTACTTC
.	TRBV9	.	TRBJ2-3	CASSVQGMGGTDTQYF	TGTGCCAGCAGCGTGCAGGGGATGGGGGGCACAGATACGCAGTATTTT
.	TRBV6-5	.	TRBJ1-1	CASTSVLNTEAFF	TGTGCCAGCACATCAGTTTTGAACACTGAAGCTTTCTTT
.	TRBV15	.	TRBJ2-2	CATSRVGEQTGELFF	TGTGCCACCAGCAGAGTAGGCGAACAGACCGGGGAGCTGTTTTTT
few	TRBV18	TRBD2	TRBJ2-1	CASSPQGTSGFNEQFF	TGTGCCAGCTCACCACAGGGGACTAGCGGCTTCAATGAGCAGTTCTTC
.	TRBV11-1	.	TRBJ2-5	CASSFGREETQYF	TGTGCCAGCAGCTTCGGCAGGGAAGAGACCCAGTACTTC
.	TRBV7-4	.	TRBJ2-2	CASSLLERLGGELFF	TGTGCCAGCAGCTTACTAGAAAGGCTGGGCGGGGAGCTGTTTTTT
.	TRBV4-1	TRBD2	TRBJ2-3	CASSQDHAGGTDTQYF	TGCGCCAGCAGCCAAGATCATGCGGGAGGCACAGATACGCAGTATTTT
.	TRBV6-1	.	TRBJ1-1	CASSDGVAGDPLGYAEAFF	TGTGCCAGCAGTGATGGAGTAGCGGGTGATCCCTTAGGGTACGCTGAAGCTTTCTTT
.	TRBV19	.	TRBJ2-5	CASQGAAGHKETQYF	TGTGCTTCCCAAGGGGCGGCAGGCCACAAAGAGACCCAGTACTTC
.	TRBV10-3	TRBD2	TRBJ2-1	CAISESGTSGRGQFF	TGTGCCATCAGTGAGTCTGGGACTAGCGGCAGGGGGCAGTTCTTC
.	TRBV5-4	TRBD1	TRBJ1-1	CASSYNRGAEAFF	TGTGCCAGCAGCTACAACAGGGGCGCTGAAGCTTTCTTT
.	TRBV11-2	TRBD2	TRBJ2-7	CASQLGAGTSVPYEQYF	TGTGCCAGCCAATTGGGGGCCGGGACTAGCGTCCCCTACGAGCAGTACTTC
once	TRBV7-3	.	TRBJ2-3	CASSPSTDTQYF	TGTGCCAGCAGCCCTAGCACAGATACGCAGTATTTT
.	TRBV6-5	TRBD2	TRBJ2-3	CASSFGLAGSDTQYF	TGTGCCAGCAGCTTCGGACTAGCGGGATCAGATACGCAGTATTTT
.	TRBV30	.	TRBJ1-2	CAWSVLPQANYGYTF	TGTGCCTGGAGTGTACTACCCCAAGCTAACTATGGCTACACCTTC
.	TRBV5-1	.	TRBJ1-4	CASSLLSTNEKLFF	TGCGCCAGCAGCTTGCTTTCTACTAATGAAAAACTGTTTTTT
.	TRBV24-1	.	TRBJ1-5	CATSDAQGSHQPQHF	TGTGCCACCAGTGATGCACAGGGAAGTCATCAGCCCCAGCATTTT
.	TRBV12-3/TRBV12-4	.	TRBJ2-7	CASSLDGAYEQYF	TGTGCCAGCAGTTTAGACGGAGCCTACGAGCAGTACTTC
.	TRBV10-1	.	TRBJ1-1	CASSESRVTEAFF	TGCGCCAGCAGTGAGTCGAGGGTCACTGAAGCTTTCTTT
.	TRBV4-1	TRBD1	TRBJ2-1	CASSQRVGQANNEQFF	TGCGCCAGCAGCCAGAGGGTTGGACAGGCCAACAATGAGCAGTTCTTC
.	TRBV7-2	TRBD1	TRBJ2-2	CASSFPGQRNTGELFF	TGTGCCAGCAGCTTTCCGGGACAGCGGAACACCGGGGAGCTGTTTTTT
once	TRBV18	.	TRBJ2-1	CASSPQGGVENEQFF	TGTGCCAGCTCACCGCAGGGGGGAGTGGAAAATGAGCAGTTCTTC